The next 12 T cell receptor beta chains were all read from a single sample in a study of memory CD4+ T cells and cytomegalovirus serostatus. Here immunoSEQ multiplex PCR was the method, and the copy in TCRdb shows in-frame clones only, minus some. This sample has 30,000 to 40,000 clones; around three quarters occur once, and the top ten carry over 4.5%. The sort gate was single viable CD3+CD4+CD8-CD45RO+ cells for memory CD4+ T cells. The specimen was memory CD4+ T cells from blood. These TCRs come from an adult in good health and CMV-seropositive.

V usage is TRBV9 and J usage is TRBJ1-6; D is unresolved. CDR3 length: 12 amino acids. From germline, CDR1 is SGDLS and CDR2 YYNGEE. V gave up 2 bases and J gave up 10 bases, with 7 bases separating them. The CDR3: CASSVSGSPLHF. CDR3 nucleotides: TGTGCCAGCAGCGTCAGTGGCTCACCCCTCCACTTT.

The chain joins TRBV18 to TRBJ1-3; D is unresolved. Germline lookup yields CDR1 KGHSH and CDR2 LQKENI. There are 16 residues in the CDR3. Between the trimmed V and J ends, which lost 3 bases and 0 bases, there was a span of 12 bases. CDR3 coding DNA: TGTGCCAGCTCACCTCCTCGGGGTAACTCTGGAAACACCATATATTTT. It encodes CASSPPRGNSGNTIYF.

The rearrangement uses TRBV6-1 and TRBJ2-1; tentative D call: TRBD2 (5 bases). From germline, CDR1 is MNHNS and CDR2 SASEGT. Trimming shortened V by 3 bases and J by 9 bases, and 12 bases separated the two germline ends. CDR3 length: 13 residues. CDR3 residues: CASSDARRGEQFF. The CDR3 DNA is TGTGCCAGCAGTGATGCCCGCCGGGGTGAGCAGTTCTTC.

The CDR3 spells CASSSQRGGTIQYF. The CDR3 DNA follows: TGTGCCAGTAGTTCCCAGAGAGGGGGCACGATTCAGTACTTC. This chain uses TRBV19 with TRBJ2-4; TRBD1 matches 7 bases. J lost 10 bases, V lost 5 bases, and 11 bases had no gene match. Germline V gives CDR1 LNHDA, CDR2 SQIVND (reference sequence). The CDR3 sequence is 14 residues long. The whole variable domain, remainder taken from reference TRBV19 and TRBJ2-4, is DGGITQSPKYLFRKEGQNVTLSCEQNLNHDAMYWYRQDPGQGLRLIYYSQIVNDFQKGDIAEGYSVSREKKESFPLTVTSAQKNPTAFYLCASSSQRGGTIQYFGAGTRLSVL.

The chain has TRBV7-9 and TRBJ2-2; D remains ambiguous. This CDR3 contains 14 residues. The germline V and J ends were trimmed by 2 bases and 4 bases, with 8 bases remaining between them. Germline V lookup: CDR1 SEHNR, CDR2 FQNEAQ (reference sequence). Here the CDR3 DNA reads TGTGCCAGCAGCTTACACACACTCACCGGGGAGCTGTTTTTT. Translating it yields CASSLHTLTGELFF.

In this sample, this clone turned up once. The V call is TRBV21-1, the J call TRBJ1-1. TRBV21-1 is a listed pseudogene. CDR3 length: 11 residues. The CDR3 DNA is TGTGCCAGCAGCCACTCATTGACGGCTTTCTTT. This codes for CASSHSLTAFF.

J is TRBJ1-1 and V is TRBV27; D might be TRBD1 (5 bases). V gave up 8 bases and J gave up 4 bases, with 20 bases separating them. The length of the CDR3 is 15 residues. Germline CDR1 is MNHEY and CDR2 is SMNVEV (reference sequence). In DNA, the CDR3 is TGTGCCAGCTCCTTGGGTCGGGGGTGGAGCACTGAAGCTTTCTTT. It encodes CASSLGRGWSTEAFF.

The J gene is TRBJ1-2, the V gene TRBV10-3, with 9 positions matching TRBD1. Looked up from germline, CDR1 is ENHRY and CDR2 is SYGVKD. CDR3 length equals 14 residues. Unmatched junction bases numbered 4, after V lost 4 bases and J lost 4 bases. CDR3 amino acids: CAISGDRAFYGYTF. DNA for the CDR3: TGTGCCATCAGTGGGGACAGGGCGTTCTATGGCTACACCTTC.

This clone is medium-sized in the sample. The genes are TRBV4-2 and TRBJ2-2, with 8 bases identical to TRBD1. Trimming at V came to 0 bases and at J to 5 bases, leaving 2 bases not matched to a gene. The CDR3 spans 15 residues. Germline V gene data show CDR1 as LGHNA and CDR2 as YNFKEQ. The CDR3 sequence: CASSQEGQGTGELFF. DNA for the CDR3: TGTGCCAGCAGCCAAGAAGGACAGGGAACCGGGGAGCTGTTTTTT.

The V and J genes are TRBV6-6 and TRBJ1-2; D gene uncertain. The V end was cut by 4 bases, the J end by 5 bases, with 5 bases between. The CDR3 runs to 11 residues. CDR1 and CDR2 from the germline V gene are MNHNY and SVGAGI (reference sequence). In DNA, the CDR3 is TGTGCCAGCAGTTCTCTGTATGGCTACACCTTC. Its protein product is CASSSLYGYTF.

In the case of this clone: The same CDR3 arises from other DNA sequences in this sample as well. The chain employs TRBV7-9 and TRBJ2-5; D call uncertain. Germline CDR1 is SEHNR and CDR2 is FQNEAQ (reference sequence). Trimming shortened V by 2 bases and J by 0 bases, and 1 base separated the two germline ends. CDR3 length equals 12 residues. This CDR3 is CASSLNQETQYF. CDR3 nucleotide sequence: TGTGCCAGCAGCTTAAACCAAGAGACCCAGTACTTC.

The chain has TRBV7-6 and TRBJ2-5, with 8 positions matching TRBD1. This CDR3 spans 16 amino acids. Losses at the gene ends were 1 base for V and 1 base for J; bases not matched to a gene: 5. Per germline, CDR1 SGHVS and CDR2 FNYEAQ. The CDR3 reads CASSLVGRGLQETQYF. The CDR3 DNA follows: TGTGCCAGCAGCTTAGTAGGCAGGGGGCTCCAAGAGACCCAGTACTTC. The full variable domain, in which reference TRBV7-6 and TRBJ2-5 provide the parts outside the CDR3, is GAGVSQSPRYKVTKRGQDVALRCDPISGHVSLYWYRQALGQGPEFLTYFNYEAQQDKSGLPNDRFSAERPEGSISTLTIQRTEQRDSAMYRCASSLVGRGLQETQYFGPGTRLLVL.